A selection of T cell receptor beta chains follows, all from one sample in a study of Ad26.COV2.S vaccination and SARS-CoV-2 variants. Sequencing was performed with immunoSEQ multiplex PCR; in TCRdb, only in-frame clones are kept and a portion is missing. This sample has a few hundred thousand clones; roughly 80% occur once, and the top ten carry nearly 7.5%. Sequenced here: peripheral blood, sampled in a trial of Ad26.COV2.S vaccine versus placebo. These receptor sequences come from a person aged 18-60 years who received the Ad26.COV2.S COVID-19 vaccine or a placebo. Each CDR3 is given with its conserved first and last residue. The D gene is left open where the match is weak. Some rows have no size entry. The others give once, few or many, or a class for an expanded clone.

V	size	D	J	DNA	CDR3
TRBV6-5	.	.	TRBJ1-2	TGTGCCAGCAGTTACTCGGGGGCAGGGGAAATCTATGGCTACACCTTC	CASSYSGAGEIYGYTF
TRBV7-3	.	.	TRBJ1-5	TGTGCCAGCAGCTTACGTGGGGGGCACGATCAGCCCCAGCATTTT	CASSLRGGHDQPQHF
TRBV6-5	.	.	TRBJ1-2	TGTGCCAGCAGGGTAGGAACCGATTATGGCTACACCTTC	CASRVGTDYGYTF
TRBV5-1	.	.	TRBJ2-1	TGCGCCAGCAGTTTAGCCGACAGTCTTGAGCAGTTCTTC	CASSLADSLEQFF
TRBV9	.	TRBD2	TRBJ2-1	TGTGCCAGCAGCTCCCGACTAGCTCTCTCCTACAATGAGCAGTTCTTC	CASSSRLALSYNEQFF
TRBV6-5	.	TRBD2	TRBJ2-7	TGTGCCAGCAGTTACGGACTAGCGGGAGGCGAGCAGTACTTC	CASSYGLAGGEQYF
TRBV4-1	few	TRBD1	TRBJ1-1	TGCGCCAGCAGCAAGGGGCCCGCAGGGGGGAGGATGAACACTGAAGCTTTCTTT	CASSKGPAGGRMNTEAFF
TRBV9	.	.	TRBJ2-1	TGTGCCAGCAGTTATCACCAGGACGCCTCCTACAATGAGCAGTTCTTC	CASSYHQDASYNEQFF
TRBV7-2	.	TRBD2	TRBJ2-1	TGTGCCAGCAGCCCGCCGGGACTAGCATTAAATGAGCAGTTCTTC	CASSPPGLALNEQFF
TRBV12-3/TRBV12-4	.	.	TRBJ1-1	TGTGCCAGCAGTTTGGGGGTAGGCACTGAAGCTTTCTTT	CASSLGVGTEAFF
TRBV6-5	.	.	TRBJ2-1	TGTGCCAGCAGTCTCCGGGACCCCCCGGATGAGCAGTTCTTC	CASSLRDPPDEQFF
TRBV29-1	few	.	TRBJ1-1	TGCAGCGTTGACCGGAGGGGGGCGAAGACTGAAGCTTTCTTT	CSVDRRGAKTEAFF
TRBV18	few	TRBD2	TRBJ2-7	TGTGCCAGCTCACCTCCCCTCGGGGGGGGCAAATCCTACGAGCAGTACTTC	CASSPPLGGGKSYEQYF
TRBV11-1	.	.	TRBJ2-7	TGTGCCAGCAGGAGTCTAGCGAGGTTTGGCGAGCAGTACTTC	CASRSLARFGEQYF
TRBV21-1	.	.	TRBJ2-7	TGTGCCAGCAGCATGACCGGGACTAGCCAAACCTACGAGCAGTACTTC	CASSMTGTSQTYEQYF
TRBV5-6	.	.	TRBJ2-3	TGTGCCAGCAGCTTCTCCGGCCCTAGCACAGATACGCAGTATTTT	CASSFSGPSTDTQYF